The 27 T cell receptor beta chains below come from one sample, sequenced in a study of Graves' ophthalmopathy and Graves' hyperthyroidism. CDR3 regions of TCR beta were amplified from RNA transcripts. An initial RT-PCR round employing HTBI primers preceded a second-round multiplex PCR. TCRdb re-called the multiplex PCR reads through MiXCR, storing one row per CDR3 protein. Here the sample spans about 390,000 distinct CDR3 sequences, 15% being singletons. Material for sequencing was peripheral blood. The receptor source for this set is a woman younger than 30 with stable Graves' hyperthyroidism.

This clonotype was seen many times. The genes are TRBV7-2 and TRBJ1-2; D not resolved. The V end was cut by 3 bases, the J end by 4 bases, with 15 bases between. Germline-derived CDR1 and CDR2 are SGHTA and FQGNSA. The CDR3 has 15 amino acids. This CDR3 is CASSLGSSEGYGYTF. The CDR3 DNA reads TGTGCCAGCAGCTTGGGCTCCTCGGAGGGCTATGGCTACACCTTC.

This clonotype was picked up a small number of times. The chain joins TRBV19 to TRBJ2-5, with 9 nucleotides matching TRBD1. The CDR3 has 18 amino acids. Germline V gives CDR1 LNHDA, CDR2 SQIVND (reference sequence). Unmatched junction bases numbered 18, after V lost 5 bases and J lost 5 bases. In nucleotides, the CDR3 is TGTGCCAGTAGTGGGGAACAGGGGGCGACGGTACGCGGGGAGACCCAGTACTTC. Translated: CASSGEQGATVRGETQYF.

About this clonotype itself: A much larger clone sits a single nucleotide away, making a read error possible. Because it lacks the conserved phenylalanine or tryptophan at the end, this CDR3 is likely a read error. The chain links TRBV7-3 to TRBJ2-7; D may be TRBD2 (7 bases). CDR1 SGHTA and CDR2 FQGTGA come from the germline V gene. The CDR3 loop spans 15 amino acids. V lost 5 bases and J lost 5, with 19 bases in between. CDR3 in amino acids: CASSPRGGPENEQYY. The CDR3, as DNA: TGTGCCAGCAGCCCGAGGGGGGGGCCTGAAAACGAGCAGTACTAC.

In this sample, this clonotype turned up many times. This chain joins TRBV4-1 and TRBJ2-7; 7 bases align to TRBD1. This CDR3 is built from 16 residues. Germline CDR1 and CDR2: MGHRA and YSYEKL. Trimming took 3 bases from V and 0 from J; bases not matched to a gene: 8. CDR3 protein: CASSHHPGQSSYEQYF. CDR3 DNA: TGCGCCAGCAGCCATCACCCGGGACAGAGCTCCTACGAGCAGTACTTC.

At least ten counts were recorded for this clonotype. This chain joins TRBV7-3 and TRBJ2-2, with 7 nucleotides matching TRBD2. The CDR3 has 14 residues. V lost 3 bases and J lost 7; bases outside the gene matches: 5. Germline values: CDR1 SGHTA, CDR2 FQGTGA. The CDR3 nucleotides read TGTGCCAGCAGCTTCGGCGGGGAGGGCGGGGAGCTGTTTTTT. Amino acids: CASSFGGEGGELFF.

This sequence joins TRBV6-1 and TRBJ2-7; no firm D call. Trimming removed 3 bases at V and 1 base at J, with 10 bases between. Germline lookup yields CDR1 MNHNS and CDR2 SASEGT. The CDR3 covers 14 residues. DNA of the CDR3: TGTGCCAGCAGTGACCTCCTGGGTTCCTACGAGCAGTACTTC. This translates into CASSDLLGSYEQYF.

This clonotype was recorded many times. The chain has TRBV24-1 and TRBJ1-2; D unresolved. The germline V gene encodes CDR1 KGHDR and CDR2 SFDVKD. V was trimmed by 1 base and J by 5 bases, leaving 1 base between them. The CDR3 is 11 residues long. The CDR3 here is CATSDFYGYTF. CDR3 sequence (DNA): TGTGCCACCAGTGATTTTTATGGCTACACCTTC.

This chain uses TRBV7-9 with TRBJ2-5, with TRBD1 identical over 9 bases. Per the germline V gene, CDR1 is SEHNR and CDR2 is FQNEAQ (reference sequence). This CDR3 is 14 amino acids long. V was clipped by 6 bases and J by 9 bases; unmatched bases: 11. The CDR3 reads CASSFSVDRGPQYF. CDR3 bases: TGTGCCAGCAGTTTCTCCGTGGACAGGGGACCCCAGTACTTC. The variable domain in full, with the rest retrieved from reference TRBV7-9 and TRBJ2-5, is DTGVSQNPRHKITKRGQNVTFRCDPISEHNRLYWYRQTLGQGPEFLTYFQNEAQLEKSRLLSDRFSAERPKGSFSTLEIQRTEQGDSAMYLCASSFSVDRGPQYFGPGTRLLVL.

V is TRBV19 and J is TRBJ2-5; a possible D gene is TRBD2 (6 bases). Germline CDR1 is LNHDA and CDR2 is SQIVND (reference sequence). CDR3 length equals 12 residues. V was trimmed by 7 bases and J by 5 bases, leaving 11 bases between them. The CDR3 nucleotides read TGTGCCAGTATAAGTCGGGAGGAGACCCAGTACTTC. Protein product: CASISREETQYF.

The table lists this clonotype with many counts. The CDR3 DNA is TGTGCCAGCAGCTCGGGACAGCCTCCGGCTGAAGCTTTCTTT. Protein product: CASSSGQPPAEAFF. V usage is TRBV11-1 and J usage is TRBJ1-1, with 7 bases matching TRBD1. The CDR3 covers 14 residues. CDR1 is SGHAT and CDR2 is FQDESV in the germline V gene (reference sequence). V lost 4 bases and J lost 6; bases outside the gene matches: 8. The full variable domain, in which reference TRBV11-1 and TRBJ1-1 provide the parts outside the CDR3, is EAEVAQSPRYKITEKSQAVAFWCDPISGHATLYWYRQILGQGPELLVQFQDESVVDDSQLPKDRFSAERLKGVDSTLKIQPAELGDSAMYLCASSSGQPPAEAFFGQGTRLTVV.

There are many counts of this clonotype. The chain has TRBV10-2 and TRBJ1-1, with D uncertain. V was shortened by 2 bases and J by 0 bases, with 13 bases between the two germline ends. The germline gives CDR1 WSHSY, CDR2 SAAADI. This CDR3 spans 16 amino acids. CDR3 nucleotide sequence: TGCGCCAGCAGTGAGGGATATGGCAGCCTGAACACTGAAGCTTTCTTT. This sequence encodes CASSEGYGSLNTEAFF.

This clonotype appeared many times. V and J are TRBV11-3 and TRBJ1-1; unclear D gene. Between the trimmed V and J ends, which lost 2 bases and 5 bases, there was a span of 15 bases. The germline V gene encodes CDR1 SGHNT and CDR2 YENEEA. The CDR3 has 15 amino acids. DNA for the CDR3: TGTGCCAGCAGCTTAACAAAGAAGGGAGGGACTGAAGCTTTCTTT. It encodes CASSLTKKGGTEAFF.

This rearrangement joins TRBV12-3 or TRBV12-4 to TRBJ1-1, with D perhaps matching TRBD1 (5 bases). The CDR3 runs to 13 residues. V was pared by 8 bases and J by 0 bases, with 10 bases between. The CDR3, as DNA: TGTGCCAGCGCCGCAGGGCTGAACACTGAAGCTTTCTTT. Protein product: CASAAGLNTEAFF.

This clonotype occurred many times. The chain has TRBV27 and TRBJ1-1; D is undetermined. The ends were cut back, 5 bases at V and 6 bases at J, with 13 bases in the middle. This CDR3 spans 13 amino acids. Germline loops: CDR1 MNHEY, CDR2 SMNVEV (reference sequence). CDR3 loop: CASSQRHGPEAFF. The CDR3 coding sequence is TGTGCCAGCAGTCAGAGACACGGCCCTGAAGCTTTCTTT.

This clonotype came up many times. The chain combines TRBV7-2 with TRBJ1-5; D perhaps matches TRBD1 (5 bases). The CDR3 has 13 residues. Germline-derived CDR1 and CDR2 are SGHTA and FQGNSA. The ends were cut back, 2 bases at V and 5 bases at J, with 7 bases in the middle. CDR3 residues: CASSLWGDQPQHF. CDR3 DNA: TGTGCCAGCAGCTTATGGGGGGATCAGCCCCAGCATTTT.

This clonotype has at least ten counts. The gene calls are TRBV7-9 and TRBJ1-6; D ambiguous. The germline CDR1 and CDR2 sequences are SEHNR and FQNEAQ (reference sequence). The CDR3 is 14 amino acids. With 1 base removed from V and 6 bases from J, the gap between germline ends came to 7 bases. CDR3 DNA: TGTGCCAGCAGCTTAGTGGCAGTTAATTCACCCCTCCACTTT. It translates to CASSLVAVNSPLHF.

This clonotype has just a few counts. In DNA form, the CDR3 reads TGTGCCAGTGGCCTCATTCAGGGTTCCGAGCAGTACTTC. Protein sequence: CASGLIQGSEQYF. This chain connects TRBV19 to TRBJ2-7; a possible D gene is TRBD1 (5 bases). From germline, CDR1 is LNHDA and CDR2 SQIVND (reference sequence). Trimming cost V 8 bases and J 6 bases, with 17 bases left between them. The CDR3 contains 13 residues.

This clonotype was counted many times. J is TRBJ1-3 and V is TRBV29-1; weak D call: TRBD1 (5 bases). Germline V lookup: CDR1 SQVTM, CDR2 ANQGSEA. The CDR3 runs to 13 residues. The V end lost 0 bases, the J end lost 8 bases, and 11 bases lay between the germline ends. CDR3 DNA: TGCAGCGTTGAAGAGGGGCAGATCGACACCATATATTTT. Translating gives CSVEEGQIDTIYF.

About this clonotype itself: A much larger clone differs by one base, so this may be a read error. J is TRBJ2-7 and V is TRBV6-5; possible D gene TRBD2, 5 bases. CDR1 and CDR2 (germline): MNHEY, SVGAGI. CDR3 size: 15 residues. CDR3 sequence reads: CASSLHRDPGYEQCF. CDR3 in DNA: TGTGCCAGCAGTCTACACCGGGATCCAGGCTACGAGCAGTGCTTC.

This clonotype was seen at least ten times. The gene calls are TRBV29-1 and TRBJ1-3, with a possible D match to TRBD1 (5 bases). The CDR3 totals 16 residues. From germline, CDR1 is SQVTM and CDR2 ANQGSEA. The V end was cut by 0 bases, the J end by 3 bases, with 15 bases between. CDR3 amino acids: CSVEDLVSGSGNTIYF. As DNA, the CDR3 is TGCAGCGTTGAAGATTTGGTTTCAGGGAGTGGAAACACCATATATTTT.

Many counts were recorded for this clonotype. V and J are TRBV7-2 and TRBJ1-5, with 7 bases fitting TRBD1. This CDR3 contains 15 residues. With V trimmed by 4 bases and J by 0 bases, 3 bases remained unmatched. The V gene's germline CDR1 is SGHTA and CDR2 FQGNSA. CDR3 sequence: CASSSTGNSNQPQHF. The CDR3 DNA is TGTGCCAGCAGCTCGACAGGGAATAGCAATCAGCCCCAGCATTTT.

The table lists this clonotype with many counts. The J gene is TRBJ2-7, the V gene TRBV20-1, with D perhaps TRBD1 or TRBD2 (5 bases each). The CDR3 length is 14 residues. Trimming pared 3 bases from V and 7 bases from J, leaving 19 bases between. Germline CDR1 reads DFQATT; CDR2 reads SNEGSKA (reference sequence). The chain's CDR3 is CSASTPYGALEQYF. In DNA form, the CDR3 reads TGCAGTGCTAGTACCCCGTACGGGGCGCTGGAGCAGTACTTC.

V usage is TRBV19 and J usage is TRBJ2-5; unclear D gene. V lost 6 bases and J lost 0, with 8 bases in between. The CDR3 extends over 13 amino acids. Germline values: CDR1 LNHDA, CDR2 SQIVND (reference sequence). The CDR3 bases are TGTGCCAGTAGGGGCCAGTACCAAGAGACCCAGTACTTC. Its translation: CASRGQYQETQYF.

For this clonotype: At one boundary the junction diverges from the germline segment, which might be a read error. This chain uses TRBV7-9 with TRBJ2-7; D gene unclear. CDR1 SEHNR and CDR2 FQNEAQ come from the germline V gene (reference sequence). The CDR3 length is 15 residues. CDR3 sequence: CASSPVVMVNYDQYF. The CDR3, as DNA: TGTGCCAGCAGCCCTGTGGTAATGGTTAACTACGATCAGTACTTC.

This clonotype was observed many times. The CDR3 coding sequence is TGCAGCGTTGAAAAGGGTGCAGGGGGCTTCTACGAGCAGTACTTC. Its protein is CSVEKGAGGFYEQYF. The chain employs TRBV29-1 and TRBJ2-7; 8 nucleotides agree with TRBD1. V trimming: 2 bases; J trimming: 3 bases; junction bases outside the gene matches: 9. CDR3 size: 15 residues. Germline values: CDR1 SQVTM, CDR2 ANQGSEA.

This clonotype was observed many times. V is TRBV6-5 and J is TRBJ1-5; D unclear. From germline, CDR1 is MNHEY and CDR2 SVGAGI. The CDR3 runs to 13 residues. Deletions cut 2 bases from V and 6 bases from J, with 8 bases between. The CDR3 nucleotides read TGTGCCAGCAGTTACGTGGGAGGTCAGCCCCAGCATTTT. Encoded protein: CASSYVGGQPQHF.

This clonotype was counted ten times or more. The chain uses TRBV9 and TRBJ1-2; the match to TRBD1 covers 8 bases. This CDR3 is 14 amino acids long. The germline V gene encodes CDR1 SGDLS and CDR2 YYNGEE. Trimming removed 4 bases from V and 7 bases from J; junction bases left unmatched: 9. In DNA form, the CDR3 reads TGTGCCAGCAGCACCTTGGACAGGGCGGGTGGCTACACCTTC. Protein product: CASSTLDRAGGYTF.